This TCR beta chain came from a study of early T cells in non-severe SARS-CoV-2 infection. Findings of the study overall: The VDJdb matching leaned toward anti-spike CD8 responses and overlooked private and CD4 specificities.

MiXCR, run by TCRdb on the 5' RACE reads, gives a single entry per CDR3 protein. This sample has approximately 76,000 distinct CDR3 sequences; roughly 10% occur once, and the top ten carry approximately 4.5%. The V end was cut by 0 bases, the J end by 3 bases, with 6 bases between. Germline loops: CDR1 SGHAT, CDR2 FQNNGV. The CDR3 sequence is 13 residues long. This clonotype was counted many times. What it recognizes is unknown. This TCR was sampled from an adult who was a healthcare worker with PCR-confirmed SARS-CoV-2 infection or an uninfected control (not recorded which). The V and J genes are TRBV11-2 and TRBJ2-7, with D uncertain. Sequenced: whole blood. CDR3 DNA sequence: TGTGCCAGCAGCTTAGATCCGCGCTACGAGCAGTACTTC. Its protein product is CASSLDPRYEQYF.